This TCR beta chain was captured by sequencing in a study of CD8 T cells in Susac syndrome. Study results and caveats: The study conceded that its TCR sequencing and HLA analysis involved relatively few individuals.

The sequenced target, TCR beta, came from blood CD8+ and CD4+ T cells. The study used treatment-naive patients who had stable or active relapsing-remitting disease as multiple sclerosis controls. For this clonotype: Its antigen is undetermined.

The CDR3 contains 15 residues. From germline, CDR1 is LNHDA and CDR2 SQIVND (reference sequence). V gave up 2 bases and J gave up 0 bases, with 11 bases separating them. Reverse transcription of roughly 0.45 to 1 ug RNA was carried out with random hexamers. The amplification used immunoSEQ multiplex PCR on TCR beta CDR3; it spanned 54 Vbeta and 13 Jbeta. TCRdb processed the immunoSEQ multiplex PCR reads anew with MiXCR; each CDR3 protein has one entry. The sample comprises around 79,000 distinct CDR3 sequences, roughly 95% of which are singletons, and under 0.5% rests with the top ten. The sample consisted of CD8+ T cells from PBMCs. The chain joins TRBV19 to TRBJ2-7, with D perhaps TRBD2 (5 bases). This receptor was obtained from a human donor with multiple sclerosis. Written as DNA, the CDR3 is TGTGCCAGTAGTATAAGGCTAGCCTCCTCCTACGAGCAGTACTTC. This codes for CASSIRLASSYEQYF.